The clone carrying this TCR beta chain was seen a few times. Its specificity is unknown. These data are taken from a study of T cell repertoires in cytomegalovirus infection. TCRdb reanalysed the reads using MiXCR and keeps one entry per CDR3 protein. This table has approximately 270,000 distinct CDR3 sequences, roughly a fifth appearing once. V was shortened by 4 bases and J by 0 bases, with 13 bases between the two germline ends. The CDR3 sequence is 15 residues long. In germline, CDR1 is SQVTM, CDR2 ANQGSEA. This sequence was found in a human donor in good health (CMV status not recorded). Some clones in this sample may be carry-over from other donors' samples. The gene calls are TRBV29-1 and TRBJ2-1, with TRBD2 as a possible D gene (5 bases). The source material was cultured PBMCs, sampled from culture after CMV antigen stimulation. This CDR3 is CSVGGLKGSYNEQFF. The CDR3 nucleotides read TGCAGCGTTGGAGGGTTAAAGGGCTCCTACAATGAGCAGTTCTTC.